This record looks at one T cell receptor beta chain sequence and its context. Its matching antigen is unknown. The entry originates in a study of cytomegalovirus exposure and HLA in healthy donors. About the research overall: HLA-typed donors contributed 80 million to 85 million unique TCRs, which were held in an early data release. Study-level points and caveats: For most TCR beta V segments, an earlier analysis put the productive rate at about 87% or about 30% of the time.

V was shortened by 6 bases and J by 2 bases, with 24 bases between the two germline ends. Per germline, CDR1 KGHSH and CDR2 LQKENI. The CDR3 runs 18 residues. Primers for the PCR totalled 60 Vbeta and 13 Jbeta. In the original processing: Approximately 9.9 million shared chains were among the about 80 million unique TCR beta chains that a later analysis counted. Here immunoSEQ multiplex PCR was the method, and the copy in TCRdb shows in-frame clones only, minus some. V and J calls and clone size are given by that table; D and trimming were obtained from the DNA. The data show 150,000 to 200,000 clones, 70% to 90% seen once.

The sample consisted of PBMCs. The gene calls are TRBV18 and TRBJ2-3; weak D call: TRBD2 (6 bases). This TCR was sampled from a man aged 18 to 35 in good health and CMV-seropositive. The CDR3 sequence: CASSRKVGGPSTTDTQYF. CDR3 in DNA: TGTGCCAGCTCCAGGAAGGTGGGAGGACCTAGCACCACAGATACGCAGTATTTT.